The 19 T cell receptor beta chains reported below all come from one sample, sequenced in a study of patients and donors after allogeneic stem cell transplantation. TCRdb processed the RT-PCR reads anew with MiXCR; each CDR3 protein has one entry. Of some 21,000 distinct CDR3 sequences detected, less than 30% appear once; the ten largest clones hold roughly half. Material: blood, either unsorted or a sorted T cell fraction (not recorded which). These receptors all come from a human donor who was either an allogeneic HSCT recipient or a stem cell or donor lymphocyte infusion donor (not recorded which). It is not recorded whose cells these are; they may come from a transplant donor.

This clonotype was detected a few times. This rearrangement joins TRBV3-1 to TRBJ1-2; the match to TRBD1 covers 7 bases. The V gene end was trimmed by 4 bases and the J gene end by 0 bases; junction bases not matched to a gene: 8. This CDR3 spans 16 amino acids. Germline V gives CDR1 LGHDT, CDR2 YNNKEL (reference sequence). CDR3 in amino acids: CASSPGQAQANYGYTF. Here the CDR3 DNA reads TGTGCCAGCAGCCCCGGACAGGCCCAAGCTAACTATGGCTACACCTTC.

This clonotype was seen a few times. The V call is TRBV5-1, the J call TRBJ1-6; TRBD1 might be the D (6 bases). Looked up from germline, CDR1 is SGHRS and CDR2 is YFSETQ. The germline V and J ends were trimmed by 5 bases and 10 bases, with 16 bases remaining between them. The CDR3 has 14 residues. The CDR3 protein is CASSPGQGGSPLHF. As DNA, the CDR3 is TGCGCCAGCAGTCCGGGACAAGGAGGATCACCCCTCCACTTT.

The chain is built from TRBV9 and TRBJ2-5; 8 bases fit TRBD2. V lost 4 bases to trimming and J lost 2 bases; unmatched junction nucleotides: 13. There are 17 residues in the CDR3. Germline V gene sequence: CDR1 SGDLS, CDR2 YYNGEE. The CDR3 nucleotides are TGTGCCAGCAGCCCCCGTTGGGTTACTAGCGGTCAAGAGACCCAGTACTTC. This encodes CASSPRWVTSGQETQYF.

V is TRBV6-6 and J is TRBJ1-1; D is unclear. CDR1 and CDR2 from the germline V gene are MNHNY and SVGAGI (reference sequence). The CDR3 is 13 residues long. Trimming shortened V by 0 bases and J by 11 bases, and 13 bases separated the two germline ends. Here the CDR3 reads CASSYSKTTGAFF. Here the CDR3 DNA reads TGTGCCAGCAGTTACTCAAAGACCACTGGGGCTTTCTTT.

Sample share makes this clonotype medium-sized. The gene calls are TRBV3-1 and TRBJ2-5, with D perhaps matching TRBD2 (7 bases). V lost 8 bases and J lost 5, with 18 bases in between. The CDR3 totals 14 residues. The V gene's germline CDR1 is LGHDT and CDR2 YNNKEL (reference sequence). The CDR3: CASCGGGPFETQYF. The CDR3 DNA follows: TGTGCCAGCTGTGGGGGGGGGCCCTTTGAGACCCAGTACTTC.

Points on this clonotype: The junction shows a germline mismatch at one end, possibly a read error. This chain uses TRBV20-1 with TRBJ1-2; possibly TRBD1 for D (5 bases). The CDR3 is made up of 9 amino acids. Germline V gives CDR1 DFQATT, CDR2 SNEGSKA (reference sequence). The CDR3, as DNA: TGCAGTGCTCCGACAGCTTTCGTCTTC. It is translated as CSAPTAFVF.

The gene calls are TRBV5-8 and TRBJ1-5; TRBD1 might be the D (5 bases). The V end lost 1 base, the J end lost 2 bases, and 10 bases lay between the germline ends. Per germline, CDR1 SGHTS and CDR2 YDEGEE. The CDR3 length is 15 residues. CDR3: CASSLLGVRNQPQHF. The CDR3, as DNA: TGTGCCAGCAGCTTGTTGGGGGTTCGCAATCAGCCCCAGCATTTT.

The chain carries TRBV4-2 and TRBJ2-3; 7 bases match TRBD2. The trim removed 5 bases at V and 6 bases at J, leaving 8 bases unmatched. The CDR3 totals 14 residues. The V gene's germline CDR1 is LGHNA and CDR2 YNFKEQ. The CDR3 DNA follows: TGTGCCAGCAGCATTGCGGGGGATTTGGATACGCAGTATTTT. Translation gives CASSIAGDLDTQYF.

The CDR3 loop reads CASSQVGGNTEAFF. CDR3 coding DNA: TGCGCCAGCAGCCAAGTGGGGGGCAACACTGAAGCTTTCTTT. The chain joins TRBV4-3 to TRBJ1-1, with a tentative D call TRBD1 (6 bases). Germline assignment: CDR1 LGHNA and CDR2 YSLEER. V lost 1 base and J 2 bases, leaving 8 bases between the germline ends. The CDR3 contains 14 residues.

The V call is TRBV5-5, the J call TRBJ1-6, with a weak D call TRBD1 (5 bases). This CDR3 has 17 amino acids. V lost 2 bases, J lost 0 bases, and 12 bases lay in between. Per the germline V gene, CDR1 is SGHKS and CDR2 is YYEKEE (reference sequence). As DNA, the CDR3 is TGTGCCAGCAGCTTACCGGGACGGAGCTCCTATAATTCACCCCTCCACTTT. Translation: CASSLPGRSSYNSPLHF.

The CDR3 nucleotides are TGTGCCAGCAGTGGGCACAGGGCGGACTATGGCTACACCTTC. Translation: CASSGHRADYGYTF. V gene TRBV6-5 combines with J gene TRBJ1-2; perhaps TRBD1 as D (6 bases). CDR1 and CDR2 (germline): MNHEY, SVGAGI. Trimming cost V 5 bases and J 3 bases, with 13 bases left between them. This CDR3 has 14 amino acids.

In this sample, this clonotype turned up a few times. The CDR3, as DNA: TGCGCCAGCAGCGGTGGGACAGTTGAAGCTTTCTTT. Translated: CASSGGTVEAFF. The J gene is TRBJ1-1, the V gene TRBV5-1; 7 bases are a match to TRBD1. The CDR3 consists of 12 residues. V trimming: 4 bases; J trimming: 7 bases; junction bases outside the gene matches: 4. Per germline, CDR1 SGHRS and CDR2 YFSETQ. The full variable domain, completed using reference TRBV5-1 and TRBJ1-1, is KAGVTQTPRYLIKTRGQQVTLSCSPISGHRSVSWYQQTPGQGLQFLFEYFSETQRNKGNFPGRFSGRQFSNSRSEMNVSTLELGDSALYLCASSGGTVEAFFGQGTRLTVV.

This clonotype was seen only a few times. The chain has TRBV6-5 and TRBJ2-1; TRBD2 matches at 14 bases. The CDR3 has 14 residues. V dropped 6 bases and J dropped 10; count of bases not matched to a gene: 5. The germline gives CDR1 MNHEY, CDR2 SVGAGI. The CDR3 reads CASSRLAGGWEQFF. CDR3 bases: TGTGCCAGCAGCAGACTAGCGGGGGGGTGGGAGCAGTTCTTC.

This clonotype was observed many times. The chain uses TRBV29-1 and TRBJ1-1; no clear D gene. Trimming left V 8 bases short and J 1 base short, with 14 bases between. CDR1 and CDR2 (germline): SQVTM, ANQGSEA. The CDR3 length is 13 residues. CDR3 sequence reads: CSSAGRTNTEAFF. CDR3 nucleotides: TGCAGCTCAGCGGGCAGGACGAACACTGAAGCTTTCTTT.

There are a few counts of this clonotype. The gene calls are TRBV24-1 and TRBJ1-2, with TRBD1 matching 9 bases. This CDR3 comprises 16 residues. Trimming at V came to 3 bases and at J to 4 bases, leaving 8 bases not matched to a gene. Germline V gives CDR1 KGHDR, CDR2 SFDVKD. The CDR3: CATSDPAGTGPYGYTF. The CDR3 DNA reads TGTGCCACCAGTGATCCCGCCGGGACAGGGCCCTATGGCTACACCTTC.

The J gene is TRBJ1-1, the V gene TRBV6-5; the D gene is possibly TRBD1 (6 bases). The length of the CDR3 is 15 residues. V gave up 1 base and J gave up 1 base, with 10 bases separating them. Per germline, CDR1 MNHEY and CDR2 SVGAGI. CDR3: CASSYYRAENTEAFF. DNA for the CDR3: TGTGCCAGCAGTTACTACAGGGCGGAGAACACTGAAGCTTTCTTT.

J is TRBJ1-1 and V is TRBV7-9, with D unresolved. The CDR3 is 16 residues long. The germline V and J ends were trimmed by 0 bases and 2 bases, with 13 bases remaining between them. Per the germline V gene, CDR1 is SEHNR and CDR2 is FQNEAQ (reference sequence). CDR3 DNA sequence: TGTGCCAGCAGCTTAGCGGAACCGTTATTTAACACTGAAGCTTTCTTT. Amino acids: CASSLAEPLFNTEAFF. The full variable domain, completed using reference TRBV7-9 and TRBJ1-1, is DTGVSQNPRHKITKRGQNVTFRCDPISEHNRLYWYRQTLGQGPEFLTYFQNEAQLEKSRLLSDRFSAERPKGSFSTLEIQRTEQGDSAMYLCASSLAEPLFNTEAFFGQGTRLTVV.

The table lists this clonotype with a few counts. The chain is built from TRBV6-6 and TRBJ1-6; no firm D call. This CDR3 region has 15 residues. CDR1 and CDR2 (germline): MNHNY, SVGAGI (reference sequence). The V and J ends lost 4 bases and 6 bases respectively, with 13 bases between them. The CDR3 loop is CASSLDEYSNSPLHF. CDR3 bases: TGTGCCAGCAGTTTGGATGAATACTCTAATTCACCCCTCCACTTT.

This clonotype turned up a few times. The chain is built from TRBV30 and TRBJ1-6; tentative D call: TRBD1 (6 bases). CDR1 GTSNPN and CDR2 SVGIG come from the germline V gene (reference sequence). The V end lost 2 bases, the J end lost 3 bases, and 11 bases lay between the germline ends. The CDR3 length is 15 residues. The CDR3 nucleotides are TGTGCCTGGAGTAGAGGAGGGGGCTATAATTCACCCCTCCACTTT. Its protein product is CAWSRGGGYNSPLHF.